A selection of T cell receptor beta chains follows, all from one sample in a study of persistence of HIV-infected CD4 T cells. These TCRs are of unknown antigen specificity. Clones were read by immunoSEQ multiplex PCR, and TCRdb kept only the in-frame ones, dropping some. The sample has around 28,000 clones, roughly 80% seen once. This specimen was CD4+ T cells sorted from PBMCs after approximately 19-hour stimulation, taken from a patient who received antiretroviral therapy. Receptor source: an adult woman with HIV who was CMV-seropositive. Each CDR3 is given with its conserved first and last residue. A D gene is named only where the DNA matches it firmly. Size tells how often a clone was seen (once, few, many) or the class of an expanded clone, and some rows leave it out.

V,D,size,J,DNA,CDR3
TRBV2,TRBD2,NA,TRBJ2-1,TGTGCCAGCAGTGAGATGCGGGGGGGCCAAAATGAGCAGTTCTTC,CASSEMRGGQNEQFF
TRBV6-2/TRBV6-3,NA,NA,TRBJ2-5,TGTGCCAGCAGTTACCCCCCGCACAGGGGGGGATCTAGAGAGACCCAGTACTTC,CASSYPPHRGGSRETQYF
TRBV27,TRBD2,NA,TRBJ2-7,TGTGCCAGCAGCTTTAGCGGGGCTTCCTACGAGCAGTACTTC,CASSFSGASYEQYF
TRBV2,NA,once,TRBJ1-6,TGTGCCAGCACGTTTCGGGGAAGCTCCTATAATTCACCCCTCCACTTT,CASTFRGSSYNSPLHF
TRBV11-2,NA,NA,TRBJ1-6,TGTGCCAGCAGCCCTGGGGGGGTCGGGGTGGCCTATAATTCACCCCTCCACTTT,CASSPGGVGVAYNSPLHF
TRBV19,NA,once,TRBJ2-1,TGTGCCAGTAGTATAACTTGGGGATCCAGCAATGAGCAGTTCTTC,CASSITWGSSNEQFF
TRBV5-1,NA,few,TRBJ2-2,TGCGCCAGCAGCGGACCGCTGCTTAGACAGGTCGAGCCCGGGGAGCTGTTTTTT,CASSGPLLRQVEPGELFF
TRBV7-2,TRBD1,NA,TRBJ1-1,TGTGCCAGCAGCTTAGTGACAGGGTGGAATGAAGCTTTCTTT,CASSLVTGWNEAFF
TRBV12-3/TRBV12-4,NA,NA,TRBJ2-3,TGTGCCAGCAGCCAGACTATGGATACGCAGTATTTT,CASSQTMDTQYF
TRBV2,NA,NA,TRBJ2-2,TGTGCCAGCAGTGTCGACAGTCGAGGAAACACCGGGGAGCTGTTTTTT,CASSVDSRGNTGELFF
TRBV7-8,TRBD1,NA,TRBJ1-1,TGTGCCAGCAGCTTAACGGGACAGGGTGAAGCTTTCTTT,CASSLTGQGEAFF
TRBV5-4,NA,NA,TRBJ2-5,TGTGCCAGCAGCCGCAGACGAGGGTGGGGGGTAGAGACCCAGTACTTC,CASSRRRGWGVETQYF
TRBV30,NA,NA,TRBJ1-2,TGTGCCTGGAGTGAAGATAACTATGGCTACACCTTC,CAWSEDNYGYTF
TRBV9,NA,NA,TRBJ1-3,TGTGCCAGCAGCGTATCCATCGGACAGATTGGAAACACCATATATTTT,CASSVSIGQIGNTIYF
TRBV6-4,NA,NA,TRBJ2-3,TGTGCCAGCAGTGAGAGGGGCTCTAGCACAGATACGCAGTATTTT,CASSERGSSTDTQYF
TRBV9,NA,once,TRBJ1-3,TGTGCCAGCAGCGCCGGGACCCTTGGAGCCAACACCATATATTTT,CASSAGTLGANTIYF
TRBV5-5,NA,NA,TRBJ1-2,TGTGCCAGCAGCAGCTCTACAGCGCTCTATGGCTACACCTTC,CASSSSTALYGYTF
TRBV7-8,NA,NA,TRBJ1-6,TGTGCCAGCAGCTTAGATTCCCAGAATTCACCCCTCCACTTT,CASSLDSQNSPLHF
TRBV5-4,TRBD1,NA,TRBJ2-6,TGTGCCAGCAGCTCCCCGGGACAGGCCTCTGGGGCCAACGTCCTGACTTTC,CASSSPGQASGANVLTF